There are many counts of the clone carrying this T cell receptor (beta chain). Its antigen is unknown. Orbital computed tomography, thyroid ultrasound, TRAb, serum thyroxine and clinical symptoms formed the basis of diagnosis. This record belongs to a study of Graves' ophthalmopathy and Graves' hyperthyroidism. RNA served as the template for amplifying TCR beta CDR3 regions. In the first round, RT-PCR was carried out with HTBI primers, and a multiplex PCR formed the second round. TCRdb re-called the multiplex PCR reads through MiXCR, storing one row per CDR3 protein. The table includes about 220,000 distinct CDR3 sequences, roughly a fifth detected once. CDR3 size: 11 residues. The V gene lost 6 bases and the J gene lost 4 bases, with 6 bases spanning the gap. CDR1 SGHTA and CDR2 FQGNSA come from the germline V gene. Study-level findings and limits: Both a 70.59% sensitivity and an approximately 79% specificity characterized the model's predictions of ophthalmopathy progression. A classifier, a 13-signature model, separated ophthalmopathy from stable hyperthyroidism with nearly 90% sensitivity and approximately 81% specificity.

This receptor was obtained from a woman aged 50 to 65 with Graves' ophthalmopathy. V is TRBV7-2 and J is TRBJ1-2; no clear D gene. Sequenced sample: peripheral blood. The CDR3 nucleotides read TGTGCCAGCAGTTGGAGCTATGGCTACACCTTC. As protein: CASSWSYGYTF.